Shown below are 3 T cell receptor beta chains from a single sample sequenced in a study of cytomegalovirus exposure and HLA in healthy donors. Libraries were prepared by immunoSEQ multiplex PCR; TCRdb keeps only in-frame clonotypes and omits some of them. The data hold under 200,000 clones, with 85% to 90% observed a single time. Material for sequencing was PBMCs. The receptors shown here come from a woman aged 25 to 39 in good health and CMV-seronegative.

The chain couples TRBV4-3 to TRBJ1-2; D gene ambiguous. Trimming removed 4 bases at V and 2 bases at J, with 14 bases between. The CDR3 spans 15 residues. Germline V lookup: CDR1 LGHNA, CDR2 YSLEER. The CDR3 DNA sequence: TGCGCCAGCAGCCCCCAGCATGTTTCGAACTATGGCTACACCTTC. Translated, it gives CASSPQHVSNYGYTF.

CDR3 sequence reads: CASSLLSTVGYTF. The CDR3 nucleotides are TGTGCCAGCAGTTTATTAAGCACGGTTGGCTACACCTTC. The V gene is TRBV28, the J gene TRBJ1-2, with unresolved D. Per the germline V gene, CDR1 is MDHEN and CDR2 is SYDVKM. This CDR3 region has 13 residues. With 1 base removed from V and 7 bases from J, the gap between germline ends came to 10 bases.

The chain's CDR3 is CASKGNSGNTIYF. CDR3 nucleotide sequence: TGTGCCAGCAAGGGGAACTCTGGAAACACCATATATTTT. This chain connects TRBV6-1 to TRBJ1-3, with D perhaps matching TRBD1 (5 bases). The CDR3 is 13 residues long. Germline CDR1 is MNHNS and CDR2 is SASEGT. Trimming removed 7 bases at V and 0 bases at J, with 7 bases between.